This T cell receptor (beta chain) was found in a study of blood T cell repertoires in COVID-19. Study at large: COVID-19 samples from acute and convalescent phases originated in the United States, Italy and Spain. PBMCs, B-cell-depleted T cells, or T cells were the source of the cDNA or gDNA that made up the material.

Authors' data handling: Amplification of reference gene primers was used by the study to estimate nucleated cell counts. This table comes from immunoSEQ multiplex PCR, and its TCRdb copy is limited to in-frame clones, with some not included. The V and J calls and clone size come from that table; D and trimming were worked out from the DNA. The data contain about 70,000 clones, 81% of them seen just once; the ten biggest clones take up roughly 0.83%. The CDR3 runs 16 residues. The trim removed 4 bases at V and 0 bases at J, leaving 7 bases unmatched. Germline V gene lookup returns CDR1 SGHTS and CDR2 YDEGEE.

V usage is TRBV5-8 and J usage is TRBJ1-5; 7 nucleotides line up with TRBD1. This clonotype was sampled from a woman aged 70-85 years with acute or convalescent COVID-19. Sample: peripheral blood. CDR3 coding DNA: TGTGCCAGCAGCCTCCGGACAGGAGCTAGCAATCAGCCCCAGCATTTT. Protein: CASSLRTGASNQPQHF.